This entry lists 8 T cell receptor beta chains sequenced from one sample in a study of T cells in Graves' hyperthyroidism and ophthalmopathy (dated by TCRdb to the late 2010s). Libraries were made using multiplex PCR. Sequenced on an Illumina HiSeq 2000. The TCR beta CDR3 regions were amplified from RNA transcripts. A first-round RT-PCR of the TCR CDR3 used the HTBI primer set with the Qiagen OneStep RT-PCR kit. TCRdb applied fastp at Q25 and MiXCR to the public reads, then kept only in-frame beta chains. Identical CDR3 protein sequences are pooled into one entry, listed with their most common genes and DNA. The sample table holds 600,000 to 900,000 distinct CDR3 sequences, of which approximately 16% were seen once. The ten largest account for around 7.7% of the sample. Sequencing was carried out using blood. The receptors originated from a young man with Graves' hyperthyroidism.

The rearrangement links TRBV19 to TRBJ2-3, with 11 bases fitting TRBD2. The CDR3 has 19 residues. Germline values: CDR1 LNHDA, CDR2 SQIVND (reference sequence). The junction had 17 bases not matched to a gene; V was cut back by 3 bases and J by 6 bases. Written as DNA, the CDR3 is TGTGCCAGTAGTATTACGACCTTCAGGCTAGCGGGAGGAGGCGATACGCAGTATTTT. It specifies CASSITTFRLAGGGDTQYF.

There are many counts of this clonotype. This rearrangement joins TRBV12-3 or TRBV12-4 to TRBJ1-1, with D hard to call. The CDR3 covers 16 residues. V dropped 7 bases and J dropped 1 base, with 19 bases sitting between them. In DNA form, the CDR3 reads TGTGCCAGCACCCCTCGAGCGAGGACGAGGAACACTGAAGCTTTCTTT. Translating gives CASTPRARTRNTEAFF.

This clonotype was observed at least ten times. The chain is built from TRBV27 and TRBJ2-2, with 8 nucleotides matching TRBD1. CDR1 and CDR2 (germline): MNHEY, SMNVEV (reference sequence). The CDR3 is made up of 15 amino acids. The V segment lost 1 base and the J segment 6 bases; nucleotides outside the gene matches: 4. The CDR3 sequence: CASSLWQGASGELFF. The CDR3 DNA reads TGTGCCAGCAGTTTATGGCAGGGGGCGTCCGGGGAGCTGTTTTTT.

This clonotype has ten or more counts. This chain links TRBV6-1 with TRBJ2-7; D possibly uses TRBD1 or TRBD2 (5 bases each). The length of the CDR3 is 14 residues. CDR1 MNHNS and CDR2 SASEGT come from the germline V gene. Trimming took off 6 bases at V and 4 bases at J, with 16 bases between the two ends. The CDR3 region is CASSLRRDGYEQYF. In nucleotides, the CDR3 is TGTGCCAGCAGCCTACGCCGGGACGGGTACGAGCAGTACTTC.

This clonotype was seen at least ten times. The chain recombines TRBV7-3 with TRBJ2-5; 10 bases align to TRBD2. V gave up 1 base and J gave up 5 bases; unmatched junction bases: 7. CDR1 is SGHTA, CDR2 FQGTGA, per germline. This CDR3 is built from 16 residues. CDR3 in amino acids: CASSLMQREGRETQYF. CDR3 coding DNA: TGTGCCAGCAGCTTAATGCAGCGGGAGGGCCGCGAGACCCAGTACTTC.

This clonotype appeared many times. The rearrangement joins TRBV11-3 to TRBJ2-5; unclear D gene. With 0 bases removed from V and 2 bases from J, the gap between germline ends came to 7 bases. The germline V gene encodes CDR1 SGHNT and CDR2 YENEEA. The CDR3 loop spans 14 amino acids. This CDR3 reads CASSLEVQQETQYF. CDR3 sequence (DNA): TGTGCCAGCAGCTTAGAGGTGCAGCAAGAGACCCAGTACTTC.

This clonotype was observed a few times. J is TRBJ1-5 and V is TRBV19; no clear D. This CDR3 has 14 residues. CDR1 is LNHDA and CDR2 is SQIVND in the germline V gene (reference sequence). The V and J ends lost 3 bases and 1 base respectively, with 7 bases between them. CDR3 sequence: CASSITDSNQPQHF. The CDR3 DNA reads as TGTGCCAGTAGTATCACCGACAGCAATCAGCCCCAGCATTTT.

As to this clonotype: No conserved phenylalanine or tryptophan ends this CDR3, so it is likely a read error. The chain joins TRBV7-2 to TRBJ1-5, with D possibly matching TRBD1 (6 bases). The germline V gene encodes CDR1 SGHTA and CDR2 FQGNSA. The CDR3 runs to 13 residues. The ends were cut back, 3 bases at V and 6 bases at J, with 9 bases in the middle. CDR3 amino acids: CASSFWDTQPQHS. DNA of the CDR3: TGTGCCAGCAGCTTTTGGGACACTCAGCCCCAGCATTCT.